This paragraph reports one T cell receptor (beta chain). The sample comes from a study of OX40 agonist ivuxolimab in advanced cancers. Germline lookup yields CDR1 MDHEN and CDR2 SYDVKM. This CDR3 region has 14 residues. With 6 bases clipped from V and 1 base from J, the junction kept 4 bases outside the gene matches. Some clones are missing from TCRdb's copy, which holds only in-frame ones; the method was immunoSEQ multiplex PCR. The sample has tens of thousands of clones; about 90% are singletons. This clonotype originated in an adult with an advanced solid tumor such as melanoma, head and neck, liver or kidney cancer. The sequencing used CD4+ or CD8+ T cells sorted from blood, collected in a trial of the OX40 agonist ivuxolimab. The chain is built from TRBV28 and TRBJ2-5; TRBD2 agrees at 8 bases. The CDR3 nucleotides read TGTGCCAGCAGGGTAGCGGGGTCCCAAGAGACCCAGTACTTC. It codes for CASRVAGSQETQYF.